These 27 T cell receptor beta chains were all obtained from the same sample, sequenced in a study of a mutant IDH1 vaccine in newly diagnosed glioma. No antigen has been assigned to these receptors. TCRdb's table, derived via immunoSEQ multiplex PCR, lists solely in-frame clones and lacks some. The sample lists some 51,000 clones; around 80% were seen once. The time point denotes: week 5, during vaccination. Alongside topical imiquimod, each dose of vaccine comprised 300 ug of mutant IDH1 20-mer peptide. This specimen consisted of PBMCs, obtained from a glioma patient whose treatment included an IDH1 peptide vaccine. These receptors all stem from a woman aged 40-49 years with glioma.

The rearrangement uses TRBV6-5 and TRBJ1-2, with TRBD1 matching 8 bases. CDR1 and CDR2 from the germline V gene are MNHEY and SVGAGI. The CDR3 contains 12 residues. After removal of 6 bases from V and 7 bases from J, the junction contained 4 bases not matched to a gene. The CDR3 region is CASSGTGIGYTF. In nucleotides, the CDR3 is TGTGCCAGCAGCGGGACAGGCATTGGCTACACCTTC.

Worth noting for this clone: A read error may produce the germline difference seen at one junction end. The chain couples TRBV7-2 to TRBJ2-7; D gene ambiguous. There are 11 residues in the CDR3. CDR1 SGHTA and CDR2 FQGNSA come from the germline V gene. DNA for the CDR3: TGTGCCAGCAGTTACGGCCTGGTCTGGGACTTC. This translates into CASSYGLVWDF.

The chain recombines TRBV30 with TRBJ1-1; D not resolved. Trimming shortened V by 0 bases and J by 1 base, and 12 bases separated the two germline ends. The CDR3 extends over 15 amino acids. Germline-derived CDR1 and CDR2 are GTSNPN and SVGIG (reference sequence). CDR3 DNA: TGTGCCTGGAGTGTATACGGGCAGACGAACACTGAAGCTTTCTTT. As protein: CAWSVYGQTNTEAFF.

Here the CDR3 reads CASPPGMNTEAFF. In DNA form, the CDR3 reads TGTGCCAGCCCCCCCGGGATGAACACTGAAGCTTTCTTT. The chain uses TRBV2 and TRBJ1-1; D is unclear. Trimming shortened V by 8 bases and J by 0 bases, and 10 bases separated the two germline ends. CDR1 is SNHLY and CDR2 is FYNNEI in the germline V gene. The CDR3 extends over 13 amino acids.

This chain joins TRBV5-4 and TRBJ2-1; TRBD2 agrees at 8 bases. The CDR3 is 16 residues long. The germline gives CDR1 SGHNT, CDR2 YYREEE (reference sequence). Trimming at V came to 0 bases and at J to 2 bases, leaving 4 bases not matched to a gene. CDR3 bases: TGTGCCAGCAGCTTGGAAGCGCGGGGGGCCTACAATGAGCAGTTCTTC. It codes for CASSLEARGAYNEQFF.

The genes are TRBV10-3 and TRBJ2-7; a possible D gene is TRBD1 (5 bases). CDR1 and CDR2 (germline): ENHRY, SYGVKD. This CDR3 has 17 residues. V lost 0 bases, J lost 2 bases, and 17 bases lay in between. The CDR3 reads CAISESLVGERAYEQYF. The CDR3 DNA follows: TGTGCCATCAGTGAGTCGTTGGTAGGGGAAAGGGCCTACGAGCAGTACTTC.

The genes are TRBV10-1 and TRBJ1-4; TRBD1 matches at 10 bases. In germline, CDR1 is WNHNN, CDR2 SYGVQD (reference sequence). Trimming took 5 bases from V and 8 from J; bases not matched to a gene: 8. The CDR3 has 15 amino acids. This CDR3 reads CASSPGTGEGEKLFF. Here the CDR3 DNA reads TGCGCCAGCAGTCCCGGGACAGGGGAAGGAGAAAAACTGTTTTTT.

This clone was seen more than once but under ten times. The chain joins TRBV5-1 to TRBJ2-5; D may match TRBD1 or TRBD2 (5 bases each). Deletions cut 5 bases from V and 2 bases from J, with 16 bases between. The V gene's germline CDR1 is SGHRS and CDR2 YFSETQ. The CDR3 is made up of 15 amino acids. CDR3 sequence reads: CASRLGPAAQETQYF. Written as DNA, the CDR3 is TGCGCCAGCAGACTGGGGCCAGCGGCACAAGAGACCCAGTACTTC.

The V call is TRBV6-5, the J call TRBJ1-3, with a weak D call TRBD1 (5 bases). Looked up from germline, CDR1 is MNHEY and CDR2 is SVGAGI. The CDR3 sequence is 16 residues long. The V gene lost 0 bases and the J gene lost 0 bases, with 9 bases spanning the gap. The CDR3: CASSYSLRDSGNTIYF. CDR3 bases: TGTGCCAGCAGTTACTCCCTCAGGGACTCTGGAAACACCATATATTTT.

V and J are TRBV4-1 and TRBJ1-2; possibly TRBD1 for D (5 bases). Germline values: CDR1 MGHRA, CDR2 YSYEKL. The V end lost 0 bases, the J end lost 8 bases, and 16 bases lay between the germline ends. The CDR3 spans 15 residues. The CDR3: CASSQESGLNGGYTF. Here the CDR3 DNA reads TGCGCCAGCAGCCAAGAATCAGGGCTTAACGGCGGCTACACCTTC.

This clone was seen just once. V is TRBV19 and J is TRBJ1-5, with D possibly TRBD1 on 6 matching bases. V lost 5 bases and J lost 4, with 12 bases in between. Germline assignment: CDR1 LNHDA and CDR2 SQIVND (reference sequence). There are 14 residues in the CDR3. The CDR3 DNA sequence: TGTGCCAGTAGTCCTCGACAGGTAAATCAGCCCCAGCATTTT. Protein: CASSPRQVNQPQHF.

The chain couples TRBV9 to TRBJ1-1; a weak D match, TRBD1 (5 bases). The germline V and J ends were trimmed by 4 bases and 9 bases, with 16 bases remaining between them. CDR1 SGDLS and CDR2 YYNGEE come from the germline V gene. The CDR3 runs to 13 residues. The CDR3 DNA sequence: TGTGCCAGCAGCCGGGGACGCCGAGACAAAGCTTTCTTT. It encodes CASSRGRRDKAFF.

This chain uses TRBV7-2 with TRBJ2-1; D is perhaps TRBD1 (5 bases). Germline V gene data show CDR1 as SGHTA and CDR2 as FQGNSA. V was cut by 5 bases and J by 7 bases, with 21 bases left in between. The CDR3 is 16 residues long. The CDR3: CASSPHDSLMRNEQFF. The DNA for the CDR3 is TGTGCCAGCAGCCCCCATGACAGCCTAATGCGGAATGAGCAGTTCTTC. The full variable domain, rest sourced from reference TRBV7-2 and TRBJ2-1, is GAGVSQSPSNKVTEKGKDVELRCDPISGHTALYWYRQSLGQGLEFLIYFQGNSAPDKSGLPSDRFSAERTGGSVSTLTIQRTQQEDSAVYLCASSPHDSLMRNEQFFGPGTRLTVL.

V usage is TRBV29-1 and J usage is TRBJ1-2; 10 bases agree with TRBD1. This CDR3 contains 15 residues. V trimming: 5 bases; J trimming: 1 base; junction bases outside the gene matches: 7. The germline CDR1 and CDR2 sequences are SQVTM and ANQGSEA. The CDR3 here is CSVSGQGGFNYGYTF. The CDR3 DNA reads as TGCAGCGTTTCCGGACAGGGGGGATTTAACTATGGCTACACCTTC.

The chain links TRBV6-5 to TRBJ1-5; unclear D gene. The V end was cut by 0 bases, the J end by 5 bases, with 8 bases between. Germline V gene data show CDR1 as MNHEY and CDR2 as SVGAGI. The CDR3 spans 14 residues. The CDR3 nucleotides are TGTGCCAGCAGTTACTCGGACTCGGATCAGCCCCAGCATTTT. Residues: CASSYSDSDQPQHF.

The table lists this clone with a few counts. V gene TRBV30 combines with J gene TRBJ1-1; D possibly corresponds to TRBD1 (5 bases). The germline V gene encodes CDR1 GTSNPN and CDR2 SVGIG (reference sequence). There are 13 residues in the CDR3. The V and J ends lost 4 bases and 3 bases respectively, with 12 bases between them. CDR3 region: CAWKKGWDTEAFF. CDR3 sequence (DNA): TGTGCCTGGAAGAAGGGGTGGGACACTGAAGCTTTCTTT.

The chain has TRBV25-1 and TRBJ2-3; no clear D gene. V shed 4 bases and J shed 2 bases, with 19 bases lying between them. CDR3 length equals 17 residues. Germline CDR1 and CDR2: MGHDK and SYGVNS. The CDR3 loop is CASSGSRSFKFTDTQYF. CDR3 nucleotides: TGTGCCAGCAGTGGTTCGAGGAGTTTCAAGTTCACAGATACGCAGTATTTT.

The chain uses TRBV14 and TRBJ1-1; no firm D call. V lost 1 base to trimming and J lost 8 bases, with 11 bases between them. The CDR3 length is 13 residues. Germline V gene sequence: CDR1 SGHDN, CDR2 FVKESK. The CDR3: CASSQGNFGEAFF. DNA of the CDR3: TGTGCCAGCAGCCAAGGGAATTTCGGGGAAGCTTTCTTT.

V is TRBV10-3 and J is TRBJ2-1, with 12 bases matching TRBD2. Looked up from germline, CDR1 is ENHRY and CDR2 is SYGVKD. The CDR3 sequence is 15 residues long. V was pared by 5 bases and J by 4 bases, with 3 bases of the junction left unmatched. CDR3 sequence: CAISRTSGGYNEQFF. CDR3 sequence (DNA): TGTGCCATCAGTCGAACTAGCGGGGGGTACAATGAGCAGTTCTTC.

V and J are TRBV7-9 and TRBJ2-1, with 12 bases aligning to TRBD2. After removal of 5 bases from V and 8 bases from J, the junction contained 7 bases not matched to a gene. The CDR3 runs to 15 residues. Germline V gene lookup returns CDR1 SEHNR and CDR2 FQNEAQ (reference sequence). CDR3 sequence (DNA): TGTGCCAGCAGCCCAGGACTAGCGGGGAAAGATGAGCAGTTCTTC. This sequence encodes CASSPGLAGKDEQFF.

The chain is built from TRBV9 and TRBJ1-3; TRBD1 matches at 11 bases. V gave up 1 base and J gave up 3 bases; unmatched junction bases: 6. The CDR3 contains 17 residues. Germline V lookup: CDR1 SGDLS, CDR2 YYNGEE. This CDR3 reads CASSVRRDRGFGNTIYF. CDR3 in DNA: TGTGCCAGCAGCGTAAGGAGGGACAGGGGGTTTGGAAACACCATATATTTT.

This clone is medium-sized by share. V gene TRBV5-1 combines with J gene TRBJ1-1, with D tentatively TRBD1 (6 bases). The germline V and J ends were trimmed by 1 base and 1 base, with 11 bases remaining between them. The CDR3 spans 15 residues. Germline CDR1 and CDR2: SGHRS and YFSETQ. CDR3 protein: CASSLTGPENTEAFF. In nucleotides, the CDR3 is TGCGCCAGCAGCTTGACAGGGCCGGAGAACACTGAAGCTTTCTTT.

The chain couples TRBV15 to TRBJ2-1; D could derive from TRBD1 or TRBD2 (5 bases each). Trimming removed 0 bases from V and 10 bases from J, with 16 bases in between. The CDR3 is 15 amino acids. Germline V gives CDR1 LNHNV, CDR2 YYDKDF (reference sequence). The CDR3 nucleotides read TGTGCCACCAGCAGAGACGGCCCGGGACCGGGGGAGCAGTTCTTC. Its protein is CATSRDGPGPGEQFF.

The chain couples TRBV29-1 to TRBJ2-1; 13 bases are a match to TRBD2. CDR3 length: 13 amino acids. The germline CDR1 and CDR2 sequences are SQVTM and ANQGSEA. V lost 4 bases, J lost 10 bases, and 4 bases stayed unmatched. The CDR3 DNA reads as TGCAGCGTTGGGATGGGACTAGCGGGGGAGCAGTTCTTC. This sequence encodes CSVGMGLAGEQFF.

This chain links TRBV19 with TRBJ2-1; 12 bases align to TRBD2. J lost 4 bases, V lost 5 bases, and 3 bases had no gene match. The CDR3 consists of 15 residues. Germline V lookup: CDR1 LNHDA, CDR2 SQIVND (reference sequence). CDR3 nucleotides: TGTGCCAGTAGTCGGGGGACTAGCGGGTACAATGAGCAGTTCTTC. Protein product: CASSRGTSGYNEQFF.

The rearrangement links TRBV10-1 to TRBJ2-1; TRBD2 agrees at 8 bases. CDR3 length equals 14 residues. Germline V gene sequence: CDR1 WNHNN, CDR2 SYGVQD (reference sequence). V lost 6 bases and J lost 8; bases outside the gene matches: 9. In nucleotides, the CDR3 is TGCGCCAGCAGCCTCGGGGGGGACGAGGATGAGCAGTTCTTC. Amino acid sequence: CASSLGGDEDEQFF.

On this clone: A junction end diverges from the germline sequence, so it may reflect a read error. This sequence joins TRBV30 and TRBJ1-2, with TRBD1 matching 9 bases. This CDR3 has 11 amino acids. The germline gives CDR1 GTSNPN, CDR2 SVGIG (reference sequence). This CDR3 is CAWRSGQGNSF. For the CDR3, the DNA is TGTGCCTGGAGATCGGGACAGGGCAACTCCTTC.